This TCR beta chain was identified during a study of tumor and adjacent non-tumor tissue in lung cancer. V shed 0 bases and J 2 bases; nucleotides not matched to a gene: 9. This CDR3 contains 19 residues. Germline-derived CDR1 and CDR2 are LGHNA and YSLEER. In its sample, this clonotype was seen a few times. The library came from three nested PCR rounds adapted from ARM-PCR protocols. TCRdb re-derived calls from the multiplex PCR reads in MiXCR, one entry per CDR3 protein. The table lists 220,000 or so distinct CDR3 sequences, 70% to 75% of them singletons. This sample's RNA came from whole unsorted tissue.

The chain is built from TRBV4-3 and TRBJ2-3; 12 bases line up with TRBD2. Material for sequencing was lung tumor tissue. This receptor was obtained from a man between 60 and 70 years old with non-small cell lung cancer. The DNA of the CDR3 is TGCGCCAGCAGCCAAGAGACCTTGACTAGCGGGGGACACACAGATACGCAGTATTTT. As protein: CASSQETLTSGGHTDTQYF.